The clone carrying this T cell receptor (beta chain) has more than one count but fewer than ten. This entry comes from a study of T-cell reconstitution after alpha-beta-depleted transplantation in children. The germline V gene has CDR1 SGDLS and CDR2 YYNGEE. This CDR3 comprises 16 residues. Trimming left V 4 bases short and J 0 bases short, with 14 bases between. TCRbeta library construction was performed incorporating unique molecular identifiers. TCRdb re-called the PCR reads with MiXCR, one entry per CDR3 protein. This table holds 330,000 or so distinct CDR3 sequences, around 10% found once. The specimen comprised PBMCs from the stem cell graft donor, sampled from the stem cell graft. This sequence was found in a human donor who donated a stem cell graft to a child with acute lymphoblastic leukemia. V and J are TRBV9 and TRBJ2-1; TRBD2 is a possible D gene (5 bases). The CDR3 region is CASSISGSSSYNEQFF. The CDR3 nucleotides read TGTGCCAGCAGCATCTCGGGATCCAGCTCCTACAATGAGCAGTTCTTC.